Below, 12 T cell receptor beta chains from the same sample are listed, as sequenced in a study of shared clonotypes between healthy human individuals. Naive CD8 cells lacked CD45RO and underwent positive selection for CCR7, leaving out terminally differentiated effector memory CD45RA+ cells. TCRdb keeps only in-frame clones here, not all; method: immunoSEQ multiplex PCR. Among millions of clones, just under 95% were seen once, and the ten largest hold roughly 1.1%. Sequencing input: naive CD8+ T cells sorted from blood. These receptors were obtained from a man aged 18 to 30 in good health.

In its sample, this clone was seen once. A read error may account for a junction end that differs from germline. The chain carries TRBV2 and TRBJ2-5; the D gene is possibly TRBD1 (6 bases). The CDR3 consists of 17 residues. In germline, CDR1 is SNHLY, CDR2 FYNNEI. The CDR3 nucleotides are TGTGCCAGCAGTGAAATGGTGCAGGGGACCTACCAAGAGACCCAATACTTC. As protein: CASSEMVQGTYQETQYF. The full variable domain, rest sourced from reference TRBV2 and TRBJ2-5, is EPEVTQTPSHQVTQMGQEVILRCVPISNHLYFYWYRQILGQKVEFLVSFYNNEISEKSEIFDDQFSVERPDGSNFTLKIRSTKLEDSAMYFCASSEMVQGTYQETQYFGPGTRLLVL.

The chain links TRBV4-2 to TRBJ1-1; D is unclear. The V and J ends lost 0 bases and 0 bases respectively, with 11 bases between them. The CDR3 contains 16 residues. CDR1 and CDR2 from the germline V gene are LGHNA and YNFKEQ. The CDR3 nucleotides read TGTGCCAGCAGCCAAGAGCGGTCGGCTATGAACACTGAAGCTTTCTTT. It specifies CASSQERSAMNTEAFF.

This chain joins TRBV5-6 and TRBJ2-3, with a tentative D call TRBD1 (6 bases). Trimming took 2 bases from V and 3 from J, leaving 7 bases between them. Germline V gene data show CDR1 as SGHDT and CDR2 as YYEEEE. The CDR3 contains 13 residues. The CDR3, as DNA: TGTGCCAGCAGCTTAGGACAGACAGATACGCAGTATTTT. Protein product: CASSLGQTDTQYF. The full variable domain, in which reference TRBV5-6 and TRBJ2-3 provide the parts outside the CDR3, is DAGVTQSPTHLIKTRGQQVTLRCSPKSGHDTVSWYQQALGQGPQFIFQYYEEEERQRGNFPDRFSGHQFPNYSSELNVNALLLGDSALYLCASSLGQTDTQYFGPGTRLTVL.

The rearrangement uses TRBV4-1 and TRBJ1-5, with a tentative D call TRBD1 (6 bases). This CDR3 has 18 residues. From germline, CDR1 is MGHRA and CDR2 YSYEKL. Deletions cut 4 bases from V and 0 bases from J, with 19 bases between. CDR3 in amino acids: CASSRIARTDDSNQPQHF. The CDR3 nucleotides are TGCGCCAGCAGCCGGATCGCTCGGACAGACGATAGCAATCAGCCCCAGCATTTT.

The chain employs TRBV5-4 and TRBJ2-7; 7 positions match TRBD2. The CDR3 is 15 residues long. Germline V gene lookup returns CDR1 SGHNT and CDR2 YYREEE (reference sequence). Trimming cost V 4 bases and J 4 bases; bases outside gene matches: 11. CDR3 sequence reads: CASSGGVAGAYEQYF. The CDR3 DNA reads TGTGCCAGCAGCGGGGGTGTGGCGGGAGCATACGAGCAGTACTTC.

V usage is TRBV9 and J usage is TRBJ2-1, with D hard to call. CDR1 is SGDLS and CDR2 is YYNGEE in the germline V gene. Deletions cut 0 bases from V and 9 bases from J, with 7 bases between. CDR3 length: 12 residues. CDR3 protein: CASSVVEAEQFF. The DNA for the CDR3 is TGTGCCAGCAGCGTAGTAGAGGCTGAGCAGTTCTTC.

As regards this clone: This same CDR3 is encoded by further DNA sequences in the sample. CDR3 loop: CASSSRDSAYEQYF. The CDR3 nucleotides are TGTGCCAGCAGCTCCCGGGACTCCGCCTACGAGCAGTACTTC. The chain employs TRBV13 and TRBJ2-7; maybe TRBD2 (6 bases). Trimming took off 4 bases at V and 2 bases at J, with 12 bases between the two ends. CDR1 PRHDT and CDR2 FYEKMQ come from the germline V gene (reference sequence). The CDR3 contains 14 residues.

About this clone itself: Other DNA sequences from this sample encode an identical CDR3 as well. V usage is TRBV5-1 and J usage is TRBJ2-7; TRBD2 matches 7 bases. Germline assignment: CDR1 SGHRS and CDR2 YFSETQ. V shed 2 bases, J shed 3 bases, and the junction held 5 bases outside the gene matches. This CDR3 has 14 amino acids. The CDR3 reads CASSLRGGSYEQYF. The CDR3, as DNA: TGCGCCAGCAGCTTAAGGGGAGGGAGCTACGAGCAGTACTTC.

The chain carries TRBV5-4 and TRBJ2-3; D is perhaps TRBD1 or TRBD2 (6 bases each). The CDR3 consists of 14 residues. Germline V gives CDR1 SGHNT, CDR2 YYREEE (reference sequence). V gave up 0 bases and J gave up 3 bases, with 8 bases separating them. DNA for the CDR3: TGTGCCAGCAGCTTGGGGAGGGGGACAGATACGCAGTATTTT. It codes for CASSLGRGTDTQYF.

The CDR3 region is CASSYSSTGATGYTF. Here the CDR3 DNA reads TGTGCCAGCAGTTACTCGAGTACTGGGGCGACTGGCTACACCTTC. The chain carries TRBV6-5 and TRBJ1-2; the D gene is possibly TRBD1 (5 bases). Germline-derived CDR1 and CDR2 are MNHEY and SVGAGI. V shed 0 bases and J shed 7 bases, with 15 bases lying between them. This CDR3 has 15 amino acids.

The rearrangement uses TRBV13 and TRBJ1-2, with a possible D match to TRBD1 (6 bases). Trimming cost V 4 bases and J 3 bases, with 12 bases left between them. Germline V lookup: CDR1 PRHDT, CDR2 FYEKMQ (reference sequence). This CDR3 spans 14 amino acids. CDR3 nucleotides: TGTGCCAGCAGCTCGGACAGTCATCACTATGGCTACACCTTC. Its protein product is CASSSDSHHYGYTF.

CDR3 nucleotide sequence: TGTGCCCTGGGACAGGGCTTGAACACTGAAGCTTTCTTT. Amino acid sequence: CALGQGLNTEAFF. The chain combines TRBV10-3 with TRBJ1-1, with 9 bases identical to TRBD1. V lost 11 bases and J lost 0; bases outside the gene matches: 4. There are 13 residues in the CDR3. CDR1 is ENHRY, CDR2 SYGVKD, per germline.